A single sample is the source of the 25 T cell receptor beta chains below, sequenced in a study of T cells expressing NK-cell markers. Reprocessing the 5' RACE reads, TCRdb reports a single entry for every CDR3 protein and omits DNA. This table lists 450,000 to 600,000 distinct CDR3 sequences. The sequencing input was blood T cells: a sorted CD56 or NKG2C T cell subset, CD4+ or CD8+ T cells, or bulk PBMC T cells (not recorded which). The receptors were sampled from a man between 18 and 29 years old in good health.

The chain uses TRBV2 and TRBJ2-4; absent DNA, TCRdb's TRBD1 call cannot be checked. Germline loops: CDR1 SNHLY, CDR2 FYNNEI. The CDR3 contains 13 residues. The CDR3 protein is CASRVGRGYIQYF.

The rearrangement uses TRBV29-1 and TRBJ2-1; TCRdb indicates TRBD2, and absent DNA this call remains unverified. Germline V gene lookup returns CDR1 SQVTM and CDR2 ANQGSEA. CDR3 size: 16 residues. The CDR3 is CSVEERGLAGGSEQFF.

The J gene is TRBJ1-2, the V gene TRBV4-1. This CDR3 has 12 residues. Germline CDR1 reads MGHRA; CDR2 reads YSYEKL. The CDR3 sequence: CASSRDSGGYTF.

The chain combines TRBV20-1 with TRBJ2-2; without DNA, the TCRdb call of TRBD2 cannot be checked. This CDR3 spans 16 amino acids. Germline V CDR1 and CDR2: DFQATT, SNEGSKA (reference sequence). CDR3: CSAPPGLALNTGELFF.

This chain uses TRBV6-1 with TRBJ2-7; the D gene TCRdb calls, TRBD2, cannot be checked with no DNA. CDR1 is MNHNS, CDR2 SASEGT, per germline. The CDR3 loop spans 15 amino acids. This chain's CDR3 is CASSQATSGHYEQYF.

The chain uses TRBV5-5 and TRBJ2-5; lacking DNA, the TRBD2 call made by TCRdb goes unchecked. The CDR3 loop spans 15 amino acids. Germline CDR1 SGHKS, CDR2 YYEKEE (reference sequence). CDR3 protein: CASSLGTSGLETQYF.

The chain recombines TRBV27 with TRBJ1-1; TCRdb outputs TRBD1, but without DNA this stays unchecked. The CDR3 has 12 amino acids. Germline values: CDR1 MNHEY, CDR2 SMNVEV (reference sequence). This chain's CDR3 is CASQPLGGRPFF.

This sequence joins TRBV7-9 and TRBJ2-7; TCRdb names TRBD1, which stays unverified in the absence of DNA. This CDR3 is built from 14 residues. CDR1 is SEHNR, CDR2 FQNEAQ, per germline (reference sequence). Here the CDR3 reads CASSSGTDLDEQYF.

The chain is built from TRBV6-2 or TRBV6-3 and TRBJ2-3; checking the TCRdb D call of TRBD2 is not possible without DNA. The germline gives CDR1 MNHEY, CDR2 SVGEGT. This CDR3 contains 18 residues. CDR3 in amino acids: CASSYSMSWREHVDTQYF.

This rearrangement joins TRBV5-6 to TRBJ2-4. The CDR3 covers 15 residues. CDR1 and CDR2 from the germline V gene are SGHDT and YYEEEE. CDR3 in amino acids: CASSLLPYPKNIQYF.

This CDR3 reads CASSRDTGGLFTGELFF. The V and J genes are TRBV4-3 and TRBJ2-2; the D gene TCRdb calls, TRBD1, cannot be checked with no DNA. CDR1 is LGHNA and CDR2 is YSLEER in the germline V gene. This CDR3 is 17 amino acids long.

This chain uses TRBV7-2 with TRBJ1-3; checking the TCRdb D call of TRBD1 is not possible without DNA. The germline V gene has CDR1 SGHTA and CDR2 FQGNSA. This CDR3 region has 13 residues. The CDR3 sequence is CASSLARENTIYF.

The chain carries TRBV20-1 and TRBJ2-3; TCRdb designates TRBD1, a call that cannot be tested without DNA. The V gene's germline CDR1 is DFQATT and CDR2 SNEGSKA (reference sequence). CDR3 length equals 13 residues. The CDR3: CSARGSGVNTQYF.

The chain uses TRBV5-1 and TRBJ2-5; TCRdb returns TRBD2, unconfirmable since there is no DNA. Germline CDR1 and CDR2: SGHRS and YFSETQ. The CDR3 is 15 amino acids. The CDR3 protein is CASSPGGRAGKTQYF.

The rearrangement joins TRBV6-1 to TRBJ1-1. Germline-derived CDR1 and CDR2 are MNHNS and SASEGT. The CDR3 covers 13 residues. CDR3 in amino acids: CASSPAGRKEAFF.

The rearrangement uses TRBV5-1 and TRBJ2-2. This CDR3 is built from 14 residues. CDR1 and CDR2 (germline): SGHRS, YFSETQ. The CDR3 sequence is CASSLVTSTGELFF.

V gene TRBV4-1 combines with J gene TRBJ2-7; TCRdb selects TRBD1, and the lack of DNA leaves this call unchecked. In germline, CDR1 is MGHRA, CDR2 YSYEKL. There are 18 residues in the CDR3. CDR3 sequence: CASSQDGPGGGGSYEQYF.

CDR3 sequence reads: CASSLWADIRKETQYF. The V and J genes are TRBV27 and TRBJ2-5; the TCRdb D gene call, TRBD1, has no DNA to confirm it. CDR3 length: 16 amino acids. Germline V lookup: CDR1 MNHEY, CDR2 SMNVEV (reference sequence).

The chain has TRBV5-1 and TRBJ2-1; TCRdb designates TRBD1, a call that cannot be tested without DNA. The CDR3 consists of 16 residues. CDR1 is SGHRS and CDR2 is YFSETQ in the germline V gene. CDR3 sequence reads: CASTRSARLPGFEQFF.

The J gene is TRBJ2-2, the V gene TRBV6-5; the TCRdb D gene call, TRBD2, has no DNA to confirm it. Germline-derived CDR1 and CDR2 are MNHEY and SVGAGI. The CDR3 sequence is 15 residues long. CDR3 amino acids: CASSSTRANTGELFF.

CDR3 sequence reads: CSASQGSDSNQPQHF. The chain joins TRBV20-1 to TRBJ1-5; TCRdb designates TRBD1, a call that cannot be tested without DNA. In germline, CDR1 is DFQATT, CDR2 SNEGSKA (reference sequence). The CDR3 is 15 residues long.

The V and J genes are TRBV12-3 or TRBV12-4 and TRBJ2-1. This CDR3 region has 15 residues. CDR3 residues: CASSRREVAYNEQFF.

This sequence joins TRBV12-3 or TRBV12-4 and TRBJ2-2; TCRdb's D call of TRBD2 is untestable without DNA. This CDR3 has 15 residues. This CDR3 is CASSLGGSGTGELFF.

The genes are TRBV9 and TRBJ2-7; TCRdb selects TRBD1, and the lack of DNA leaves this call unchecked. Germline CDR1 reads SGDLS; CDR2 reads YYNGEE. The CDR3 covers 14 residues. The CDR3 sequence: CASSARDSFHEQYF. The entire variable domain, with the rest obtained from reference TRBV9 and TRBJ2-7, is as follows: DSGVTQTPKHLITATGQRVTLRCSPRSGDLSVYWYQQSLDQGLQFLIQYYNGEERAKGNILERFSAQQFPDLHSELNLSSLELGDSALYFCASSARDSFHEQYFGPGTRLTVT.

The chain recombines TRBV25-1 with TRBJ2-3; TCRdb proposes TRBD1, but this gene call is untestable without DNA. Germline CDR1 is MGHDK and CDR2 is SYGVNS. There are 15 residues in the CDR3. CDR3: CASSESRGSVDTQYF.